Listed below are T cell receptor beta chains from one sample, sequenced in a study of beta chain features in type 1 diabetes. Sequenced by immunoSEQ multiplex PCR; TCRdb stores in-frame clones only, minus some. The sample records about 650,000 clones, around 12% being singletons. The sample consisted of naive CD4+ T cells from blood. These receptors originate from a man aged 25-45 years with type 1 diabetes. The CDR3 runs from the conserved cysteine through the conserved F or W. D genes are given only for firm matches. Rows give clone size only sometimes, using once, few, many, or a class for an expanded clone.

j_gene,abundance,v_gene,d_gene,CDR3nt,CDR3aa
TRBJ2-1,.,TRBV5-6,.,TGTGCCAGCAGCTCTACAGGAGGCCGGTTCAATGAGCAGTTCTTC,CASSSTGGRFNEQFF
TRBJ2-3,.,TRBV19,.,TGTGCCAGTAGTGTGGGCCTGCTCGATACGCAGTATTTT,CASSVGLLDTQYF
TRBJ2-7,few,TRBV10-3,TRBD2,TGTGCCATCAGTGTCTCTAGCGGGGGGTCCTACGAGCAGTACTTC,CAISVSSGGSYEQYF
TRBJ1-5,.,TRBV9,.,TGTGCCAGCAGCGTAGGTTCCGGGCCCGGGCCCCAGCATTTT,CASSVGSGPGPQHF
TRBJ1-5,.,TRBV6-1,.,TGTGCCAGCAGTGAAGGGAGCGGCAATCAGCCCCAGCATTTT,CASSEGSGNQPQHF
TRBJ2-7,few,TRBV7-2,.,TGTGCCAGCAGCTTAGAGGACATCTCCTACGAGCAGTACTTC,CASSLEDISYEQYF
TRBJ2-3,few,TRBV7-9,.,TGTGCCAGCAGCTCGCGGCGGGTCCCAGATACGCAGTATTTT,CASSSRRVPDTQYF
TRBJ1-1,.,TRBV5-1,.,TGCGCCAGCAGCTCAGGAGGGACTATGAACACTGAAGCTTTCTTT,CASSSGGTMNTEAFF
TRBJ2-5,.,TRBV29-1,.,TGCAGCGTTGAAGGCGAGACCCAGTACTTC,CSVEGETQYF
TRBJ2-7,few,TRBV7-2,TRBD1,TGTGCCAGCAGCTTAAAAACAGGGGTGTACGAGCAGTACTTC,CASSLKTGVYEQYF
TRBJ1-3,.,TRBV9,.,TGTGCCAGCTCCCGGGATCTCTCTGGAAACACCATATATTTT,CASSRDLSGNTIYF
TRBJ1-5,few,TRBV10-3,TRBD1,TGTGCCACAGGACAGGGGGATCAGCCCCAGCATTTT,CATGQGDQPQHF
TRBJ1-1,few,TRBV18,.,TGTGCCAGCTCACCGGACAGTAGATCTTTCTTT,CASSPDSRSFF
TRBJ2-7,.,TRBV30,TRBD2,TGTGCCTGGGGACTAGCGGGACTCTCCTACGAGCAGTACTTC,CAWGLAGLSYEQYF
TRBJ2-3,.,TRBV4-2,TRBD2,TGTGCCAGCAGCCAAGATCTGAGCGGGGGGCCAAGAGATACGCAGTATTTT,CASSQDLSGGPRDTQYF
TRBJ2-1,few,TRBV7-9,TRBD2,TGTGCCAGCAGCACGACTAGCGGGAGCTCCTACAATGAGCAGTTCTTC,CASSTTSGSSYNEQFF
TRBJ2-7,few,TRBV30,TRBD1,TGTGCCTGGAGAGTACAGGGGGCTCGTAACGAGCAGTACTTC,CAWRVQGARNEQYF
TRBJ2-7,few,TRBV5-4,.,TGTGCCAGCAGCTTCTCGGGTAGCAACGAGCAGTACTTC,CASSFSGSNEQYF
TRBJ2-7,few,TRBV29-1,.,TGCAGCGTTACCCCGGACAGCCGGGAGCAGTACTTC,CSVTPDSREQYF
TRBJ1-1,few,TRBV7-6,.,TGTGCCAGCAGCTTAGCGAACAGTGCGGCGAACACTGAAGCTTTCTTT,CASSLANSAANTEAFF
TRBJ1-3,.,TRBV25-1,TRBD1,TGTGCCAGCAGTGAGGGCAGGGACAGTGGAAACACCATATATTTT,CASSEGRDSGNTIYF
TRBJ1-6,.,TRBV21-1,.,TGTGCCAGCAGCAAAAGGGAGGGCTCCTATAATTCACCCCTCCACTTT,CASSKREGSYNSPLHF
TRBJ1-2,few,TRBV6-1,.,TGTGCCAGCAGTGAAGAAGGGGGATCTTATGGCTACACCTTC,CASSEEGGSYGYTF
TRBJ2-7,.,TRBV7-2,.,TGTGCCAGCACCTCCAGCTACGAGCAGTACTTC,CASTSSYEQYF
TRBJ1-4,few,TRBV4-3,TRBD1,TGCGCCAGCAGCCGCCACTGGGACAGCCTTAATGAAAAACTGTTTTTT,CASSRHWDSLNEKLFF
TRBJ1-2,.,TRBV20-1,.,TGCTGCCCGGGACGTACCTATGGCTACACCTTC,CCPGRTYGYTF
TRBJ1-3,few,TRBV7-2,.,TGTGCCAGCAGCCTCTCTGGCGGTGGAAACACCATATATTTT,CASSLSGGGNTIYF